A single sample is the source of the 5 T cell receptor beta chains below, sequenced in a study of cytomegalovirus exposure and HLA in healthy donors. Use of 60 Vbeta and 13 Jbeta primers characterized the PCR. TCRdb's copy holds only in-frame clones and misses some; the assay was immunoSEQ multiplex PCR. The sample yields 200,000 to 250,000 clones, approximately 80% seen once. The material sequenced was PBMCs. These receptors came from a man aged 30 to 39 in good health and CMV-seronegative.

The chain uses TRBV6-5 and TRBJ1-1, with D unclear. Trimming shortened V by 2 bases and J by 4 bases, and 14 bases separated the two germline ends. In germline, CDR1 is MNHEY, CDR2 SVGAGI. The CDR3 loop spans 15 amino acids. CDR3 amino acids: CASSYQHRSGTEAFF. As DNA, the CDR3 is TGTGCCAGCAGTTACCAACATCGAAGCGGCACTGAAGCTTTCTTT.

V usage is TRBV5-6 and J usage is TRBJ1-1, with a possible D match to TRBD1 (5 bases). CDR3 length: 14 residues. The V and J ends lost 5 bases and 4 bases respectively, with 15 bases between them. Germline CDR1 and CDR2: SGHDT and YYEEEE. CDR3 sequence reads: CASSFDSPGTEAFF. The DNA of the CDR3 is TGTGCCAGCAGTTTTGACAGCCCGGGCACTGAAGCTTTCTTT.

The chain employs TRBV11-2 and TRBJ1-6; possible D gene TRBD1, 6 bases. Germline lookup yields CDR1 SGHAT and CDR2 FQNNGV. V lost 3 bases to trimming and J lost 7 bases, with 19 bases between them. The CDR3 has 17 residues. This CDR3 is CASSFHGLDRHNSPLHF. As DNA, the CDR3 is TGTGCCAGCAGCTTCCATGGCCTCGACAGGCACAATTCACCCCTCCACTTT.

The chain joins TRBV11-1 to TRBJ2-3, with 9 nucleotides matching TRBD1. Germline values: CDR1 SGHAT, CDR2 FQDESV (reference sequence). V lost 5 bases to trimming and J lost 3 bases; unmatched junction nucleotides: 3. The CDR3 extends over 14 amino acids. DNA for the CDR3: TGTGCCAGCAGCATTGGGACAGGGACAGATACGCAGTATTTT. It specifies CASSIGTGTDTQYF.

This chain connects TRBV28 to TRBJ1-2; D not resolved. Deletions cut 6 bases from V and 7 bases from J, with 18 bases between. The germline CDR1 and CDR2 sequences are MDHEN and SYDVKM. The CDR3 is made up of 14 amino acids. Written as DNA, the CDR3 is TGTGCCAGCAGCCGAGGGCAAACCCGTGGTGGCTACACCTTC. Translation: CASSRGQTRGGYTF.